A single sample is the source of the 8 T cell receptor beta chains below, sequenced in a study of identifying expanded T cells in peripheral blood. Method: immunoSEQ multiplex PCR; TCRdb's copy keeps in-frame clones and lacks some. Of about 82,000 clones in the sample, about 90% are singletons; the top ten hold around 7%. Material for sequencing was blood. These receptor sequences come from a person aged 18 to 75 in good health.

The chain has TRBV7-9 and TRBJ1-1; tentative D call: TRBD1 (5 bases). Per the germline V gene, CDR1 is SEHNR and CDR2 is FQNEAQ (reference sequence). The CDR3 runs 13 residues. The V end was cut by 5 bases, the J end by 1 base, with 8 bases between. CDR3 region: CASSRQQNTEAFF. The CDR3, as DNA: TGTGCCAGCAGCCGACAGCAGAACACTGAAGCTTTCTTT.

The gene calls are TRBV18 and TRBJ2-5; possibly TRBD1 for D (6 bases). The CDR3 sequence is 13 residues long. V gave up 8 bases and J gave up 5 bases, with 15 bases separating them. CDR1 is KGHSH and CDR2 is LQKENI in the germline V gene. The CDR3 sequence is CASLNSQGETQYF. In DNA form, the CDR3 reads TGTGCCAGCCTAAATTCCCAGGGGGAGACCCAGTACTTC. Full variable domain (outside the CDR3, taken from reference TRBV18 and TRBJ2-5): NAGVMQNPRHLVRRRGQEARLRCSPMKGHSHVYWYRQLPEEGLKFMVYLQKENIIDESGMPKERFSAEFPKEGPSILRIQQVVRGDSAAYFCASLNSQGETQYFGPGTRLLVL.

The chain combines TRBV9 with TRBJ1-1; possible D gene TRBD1, 5 bases. Per germline, CDR1 SGDLS and CDR2 YYNGEE. The CDR3 consists of 14 residues. V was shortened by 3 bases and J by 3 bases, with 12 bases between the two germline ends. DNA of the CDR3: TGTGCCAGCAGCGCAGGGCTTTGGGACACTGAAGCTTTCTTT. Encoded protein: CASSAGLWDTEAFF.

The DNA of the CDR3 is TGTGCCAGCAGCCCGATTCGGCGGTTAGATGGCTACACCTTC. It is translated as CASSPIRRLDGYTF. The genes are TRBV7-9 and TRBJ1-2; no definite D call. The CDR3 has 14 amino acids. Trimming left V 5 bases short and J 6 bases short, with 16 bases between. CDR1 and CDR2 (germline): SEHNR, FQNEAQ (reference sequence).

The chain joins TRBV9 to TRBJ1-2; D is possibly TRBD1 (5 bases). CDR1 SGDLS and CDR2 YYNGEE come from the germline V gene. CDR3 length: 13 amino acids. The V end was cut by 1 base, the J end by 1 base, with 5 bases between. CDR3 in DNA: TGTGCCAGCAGCGTACAGGGTAACTATGGCTACACCTTC. This gives the protein CASSVQGNYGYTF.

The J gene is TRBJ1-3, the V gene TRBV5-6; D call uncertain. Trimming left V 0 bases short and J 1 base short, with 17 bases between. CDR1 is SGHDT and CDR2 is YYEEEE in the germline V gene. The CDR3 consists of 18 residues. The CDR3 region has the DNA TGTGCCAGCAGCTTGGGTATGTTAGGAACAGCATCTGGAAACACCATATATTTT. This sequence encodes CASSLGMLGTASGNTIYF.

This clone is a singleton in its sample. The J gene is TRBJ2-7, the V gene TRBV6-5, with D possibly being TRBD1 (7 bases). Germline V lookup: CDR1 MNHEY, CDR2 SVGAGI. The CDR3 consists of 15 residues. Deletions cut 3 bases from V and 1 base from J, with 13 bases between. CDR3 amino acids: CASSYDREASYEQYF. The DNA of the CDR3 is TGTGCCAGCAGTTATGACAGGGAGGCTTCCTACGAGCAGTACTTC.

V gene TRBV10-3 combines with J gene TRBJ2-3; perhaps TRBD1 as D (6 bases). The CDR3 extends over 13 amino acids. Germline lookup yields CDR1 ENHRY and CDR2 SYGVKD. V lost 0 bases, J lost 9 bases, and 10 bases lay in between. The CDR3 sequence: CAISESAGVTQYF. DNA for the CDR3: TGTGCCATCAGTGAGTCTGCAGGGGTCACGCAGTATTTT.